The 30 T cell receptor beta chains in this list originate from one sample, sequenced in a study of Graves' ophthalmopathy and Graves' hyperthyroidism. The TCR beta CDR3 regions underwent amplification from RNA transcripts. Second-round multiplex PCR came after first-round RT-PCR with HTBI primers. TCRdb re-called the multiplex PCR reads through MiXCR, storing one row per CDR3 protein. Among more than 1,000,000 distinct CDR3 sequences listed, 35% to 40% were seen once. Sequencing was done on a sample of peripheral blood or thyroid tissue (not recorded which). These receptors were collected from an adult man with Graves' hyperthyroidism.

This clonotype was seen many times. This sequence joins TRBV7-9 and TRBJ1-1, with 7 nucleotides matching TRBD1. This CDR3 has 15 amino acids. Germline V gene lookup returns CDR1 SEHNR and CDR2 FQNEAQ (reference sequence). The V and J ends lost 5 bases and 1 base, in that order; junction bases with no gene match: 7. This chain's CDR3 is CASSPGTVRNTEAFF. The CDR3 bases are TGTGCCAGCAGCCCCGGGACAGTAAGGAACACTGAAGCTTTCTTT.

This chain uses TRBV11-2 with TRBJ1-2; D possibly corresponds to TRBD1 (5 bases). CDR1 SGHAT and CDR2 FQNNGV come from the germline V gene. V lost 5 bases and J lost 5, with 12 bases in between. The CDR3 is made up of 13 amino acids. This CDR3 reads CASSGGAGYGYTF. The DNA for the CDR3 is TGTGCCAGCAGCGGAGGGGCTGGATATGGCTACACCTTC.

This clonotype was counted at least ten times. The chain joins TRBV6-1 to TRBJ2-7, with D possibly being TRBD2 (5 bases). The ends were cut back, 6 bases at V and 3 bases at J, with 6 bases in the middle. Germline CDR1 reads MNHNS; CDR2 reads SASEGT. The CDR3 loop spans 11 amino acids. The CDR3 loop is CASRGVYEQYF. The CDR3 nucleotides read TGTGCCAGCAGGGGAGTCTACGAGCAGTACTTC.

This clonotype was observed many times. The chain carries TRBV24-1 and TRBJ2-7, with D perhaps given as TRBD1 or TRBD2 (5 bases each). Trimming cost V 10 bases and J 0 bases, with 12 bases left between them. CDR3 length: 13 amino acids. Germline loops: CDR1 KGHDR, CDR2 SFDVKD. The CDR3 loop reads CATRIGTSYEQYF. The CDR3 nucleotides read TGTGCCACGCGGATAGGGACCTCCTACGAGCAGTACTTC.

At least ten counts were recorded for this clonotype. This chain links TRBV5-1 with TRBJ1-1; maybe TRBD1 (5 bases). Deletions cut 0 bases from V and 8 bases from J, with 11 bases between. Germline CDR1 SGHRS, CDR2 YFSETQ. CDR3 length: 13 residues. CDR3 residues: CASSLGSRVEAFF. In nucleotides, the CDR3 is TGCGCCAGCAGCTTGGGTAGCAGGGTGGAAGCTTTCTTT.

The table lists this clonotype with a few counts. The chain links TRBV10-2 to TRBJ1-1, with a tentative D call TRBD1 (5 bases). Germline V lookup: CDR1 WSHSY, CDR2 SAAADI. Deletions cut 4 bases from V and 4 bases from J, with 16 bases between. The CDR3 is 15 residues long. The CDR3 DNA sequence: TGCGCCAGCAGTGCCGGACTAGCGGGGGGCACTGAAGCTTTCTTT. Protein: CASSAGLAGGTEAFF.

Ten or more counts support this clonotype. This sequence joins TRBV7-9 and TRBJ1-1; no clear D gene. V was cut by 5 bases and J by 6 bases, with 13 bases left in between. CDR3 size: 13 residues. Germline assignment: CDR1 SEHNR and CDR2 FQNEAQ (reference sequence). The CDR3 sequence is CASSHGRKAEAFF. The CDR3 DNA reads as TGTGCCAGCAGCCACGGCAGGAAGGCTGAAGCTTTCTTT.

This clonotype has at least ten counts. This chain connects TRBV6-5 to TRBJ1-5; no clear D. Germline V gene sequence: CDR1 MNHEY, CDR2 SVGAGI. This CDR3 is 14 amino acids long. V was trimmed by 6 bases and J by 6 bases, leaving 15 bases between them. In DNA, the CDR3 is TGTGCCAGCAGCCACGGGGTGTGGGCTCAGCCCCAGCATTTT. It encodes CASSHGVWAQPQHF.

With regard to this clonotype: This could be a read error, since a much larger clone is one nucleotide away. The rearrangement uses TRBV10-3 and TRBJ2-7; 7 positions agree with TRBD1. This CDR3 has 13 residues. Germline assignment: CDR1 ENHRY and CDR2 SYGVKD. V lost 5 bases to trimming and J lost 3 bases; unmatched junction nucleotides: 4. The CDR3 protein is CAISRQGLYEQYF. The CDR3 coding sequence is TGTGCCATCAGTCGACAGGGTCTCTACGAGCAGTACTTC.

With respect to this clonotype: The junction departs from the called germline gene at one end, perhaps through a read error. The genes are TRBV5-1 and TRBJ1-5; no firm D call. The CDR3 loop spans 15 amino acids. CDR1 and CDR2 from the germline V gene are SGHRS and YFSETQ. CDR3 protein: CASSVLDGLNQPQHF. DNA for the CDR3: TGTGCCAGCAGCGTCCTGGACGGACTCAATCAGCCCCAGCATTTT. The whole variable domain, remainder taken from reference TRBV5-1 and TRBJ1-5, is KAGVTQTPRYLIKTRGQQVTLSCSPISGHRSVSWYQQTPGQGLQFLFEYFSETQRNKGNFPGRFSGRQFSNSRSEMNVSTLELGDSALYLCASSVLDGLNQPQHFGDGTRLSIL.

Ten or more counts support this clonotype. This chain links TRBV15 with TRBJ2-7; D not certain. CDR3 length: 16 amino acids. Germline V gives CDR1 LNHNV, CDR2 YYDKDF (reference sequence). The V end lost 0 bases, the J end lost 3 bases, and 15 bases lay between the germline ends. The CDR3 DNA is TGTGCCACCAGCAGAGATCTTTTAGGAACGGGCTACGAGCAGTACTTC. As protein: CATSRDLLGTGYEQYF. The whole variable domain, filled in from reference TRBV15 and TRBJ2-7, reads DAMVIQNPRYQVTQFGKPVTLSCSQTLNHNVMYWYQQKSSQAPKLLFHYYDKDFNNEADTPDNFQSRRPNTSFCFLDIRSPGLGDTAMYLCATSRDLLGTGYEQYFGPGTRLTVT.

The genes are TRBV5-6 and TRBJ2-6; TRBD2 might be the D (6 bases). Germline V lookup: CDR1 SGHDT, CDR2 YYEEEE. The CDR3 loop spans 16 amino acids. V gave up 4 bases and J gave up 1 base, with 12 bases separating them. CDR3: CASSRSGESGANVLTF. For the CDR3, the DNA is TGTGCCAGCAGCCGCTCGGGGGAATCTGGGGCCAACGTCCTGACTTTC.

There are many counts of this clonotype. This chain links TRBV12-3 or TRBV12-4 with TRBJ2-7, with 10 bases aligning to TRBD1. This CDR3 spans 15 amino acids. The J segment lost 4 bases and the V segment lost 6 bases, leaving 9 bases of the junction unmatched. DNA of the CDR3: TGTGCCAGCAGGCCCCGGACAGGGGGTTGGTACGAGCAGTACTTC. Protein: CASRPRTGGWYEQYF.

This clonotype was detected a few times. The rearrangement joins TRBV7-8 to TRBJ1-1; D is ambiguous. The CDR3 length is 11 residues. Trimming took off 11 bases at V and 1 base at J, with 8 bases between the two ends. Germline CDR1 SGHVS, CDR2 FQNEAQ. The CDR3 loop is CALTANTEAFF. DNA of the CDR3: TGTGCCCTAACAGCGAACACTGAAGCTTTCTTT.

Many counts were recorded for this clonotype. The gene calls are TRBV29-1 and TRBJ1-1; weak D call: TRBD1 (6 bases). Germline V lookup: CDR1 SQVTM, CDR2 ANQGSEA. This CDR3 is built from 13 residues. V was clipped by 3 bases and J by 4 bases, with 12 bases between them. The CDR3 region has the DNA TGCAGCGTTGATGGGGGGCGCTTCACTGAAGCTTTCTTT. This encodes CSVDGGRFTEAFF.

This clonotype was counted many times. V usage is TRBV19 and J usage is TRBJ2-5; D is unclear. Germline V gene lookup returns CDR1 LNHDA and CDR2 SQIVND (reference sequence). CDR3 size: 14 residues. V was clipped by 3 bases and J by 0 bases, with 8 bases between them. The DNA for the CDR3 is TGTGCCAGTAGTATTGGTAGATACCAAGAGACCCAGTACTTC. Its translation is CASSIGRYQETQYF.

The J gene is TRBJ2-5, the V gene TRBV12-3 or TRBV12-4, with 9 bases fitting TRBD1. The CDR3 spans 15 residues. Germline trimming cut 2 bases from V and 7 bases from J; bases unmatched to any gene: 8. The CDR3 spells CASSLMAPTGGTQYF. The CDR3 DNA follows: TGTGCCAGCAGTTTAATGGCACCGACAGGGGGGACCCAGTACTTC.

This clonotype occurred a few times. The rearrangement uses TRBV7-3 and TRBJ2-3, with TRBD2 matching 7 bases. The CDR3 length is 14 residues. The ends lost 2 bases at V and 4 bases at J; junction bases unmatched: 3. CDR1 SGHTA and CDR2 FQGTGA come from the germline V gene. Written as DNA, the CDR3 is TGTGCCAGCAGCTTAGCGCTAGCGGCAGATACGCAGTATTTT. This translates into CASSLALAADTQYF.

This clonotype was recorded at least ten times. This chain uses TRBV29-1 with TRBJ1-5; D is possibly TRBD1 (6 bases). There are 10 residues in the CDR3. CDR1 is SQVTM and CDR2 is ANQGSEA in the germline V gene. With 3 bases removed from V and 14 bases from J, the gap between germline ends came to 11 bases. For the CDR3, the DNA is TGCAGCGTTGACAGGGGCTCCAAGCATTTT. It encodes CSVDRGSKHF.

The V and J genes are TRBV3-1 and TRBJ2-2; perhaps TRBD2 as D (6 bases). This CDR3 has 13 residues. The germline V and J ends were trimmed by 4 bases and 7 bases, with 10 bases remaining between them. Germline V gives CDR1 LGHDT, CDR2 YNNKEL (reference sequence). The CDR3 DNA is TGTGCCAGCAGCCGCGGGACTTTCGGGGAGCTGTTTTTT. This gives the protein CASSRGTFGELFF.

Of note for this clonotype: The CDR3 ends on some other residue instead of the conserved phenylalanine or tryptophan, so this is likely a read error. The CDR3 DNA sequence: TGCGCCAGCAGCTACAGCGGGAGCGCCTACACCTCC. Its translation is CASSYSGSAYTS. The chain couples TRBV5-1 to TRBJ1-2; D is unresolved. Germline loops: CDR1 SGHRS, CDR2 YFSETQ. Trimming shortened V by 3 bases and J by 10 bases, and 13 bases separated the two germline ends. The CDR3 consists of 12 residues.

V is TRBV12-3 or TRBV12-4 and J is TRBJ1-1; no reliable D call. The length of the CDR3 is 15 residues. Between the trimmed V and J ends, which lost 2 bases and 1 base, there was a span of 11 bases. CDR3 coding DNA: TGTGCCAGCAGTTTATGGGGAATGGGGAACACTGAAGCTTTCTTT. It translates to CASSLWGMGNTEAFF.

This clonotype has ten or more counts. J is TRBJ1-5 and V is TRBV12-3 or TRBV12-4; 7 bases line up with TRBD1. The CDR3 contains 14 residues. With V trimmed by 6 bases and J by 5 bases, 7 bases remained unmatched. The CDR3 sequence: CASSRTGVHQPQHF. Written as DNA, the CDR3 is TGTGCCAGCAGCCGTACAGGGGTCCATCAGCCCCAGCATTTT.

The chain combines TRBV2 with TRBJ1-2; 7 bases line up with TRBD1. Trimming removed 11 bases from V and 0 bases from J; junction bases left unmatched: 0. Germline CDR1 SNHLY, CDR2 FYNNEI. This CDR3 has 11 residues. The CDR3 loop is CAGTANYGYTF. The CDR3 region has the DNA TGTGCCGGGACAGCTAACTATGGCTACACCTTC.

J is TRBJ1-6 and V is TRBV15; D is perhaps TRBD1 (5 bases). The CDR3 extends over 15 amino acids. With 0 bases removed from V and 5 bases from J, the gap between germline ends came to 8 bases. Germline CDR1 LNHNV, CDR2 YYDKDF (reference sequence). The CDR3 nucleotides are TGTGCCACCAGCAGAGATAAGGGGCATAATTCACCCCTCCACTTT. It translates to CATSRDKGHNSPLHF. Supplemented by reference TRBV15 and TRBJ1-6, the full variable domain reads DAMVIQNPRYQVTQFGKPVTLSCSQTLNHNVMYWYQQKSSQAPKLLFHYYDKDFNNEADTPDNFQSRRPNTSFCFLDIRSPGLGDTAMYLCATSRDKGHNSPLHFGNGTRLTVT.

This clonotype was seen many times. This chain joins TRBV7-2 and TRBJ2-7, with 7 bases lining up with TRBD1. The ends lost 6 bases at V and 5 bases at J; junction bases unmatched: 10. This CDR3 comprises 14 residues. Germline-derived CDR1 and CDR2 are SGHTA and FQGNSA. The CDR3, as DNA: TGTGCCAGCAGTTCCCGGGACAGCGACCACGAGCAGTACTTC. It specifies CASSSRDSDHEQYF.

This clonotype has at least ten counts. The rearrangement links TRBV20-1 to TRBJ2-7, with D unresolved. Germline CDR1 is DFQATT and CDR2 is SNEGSKA (reference sequence). CDR3 length equals 14 residues. The germline V and J ends were trimmed by 3 bases and 0 bases, with 12 bases remaining between them. CDR3 nucleotides: TGCAGTGCTAGTTTCACAGCGAGCTCCTACGAGCAGTACTTC. Its protein product is CSASFTASSYEQYF.

This clonotype was seen a few times. This may be a read error: a much more frequent sequence differs by one nucleotide. V and J are TRBV12-3 or TRBV12-4 and TRBJ1-2; D may be TRBD1 (5 bases). This CDR3 region has 14 residues. In DNA form, the CDR3 reads TGTGCCGGCAGCGTAGCACCAGGGACGGATGGCTACACCTTC. Its protein is CAGSVAPGTDGYTF.

Concerning this clonotype itself: Mismatch with germline at one junction end may stem from a read error. This sequence joins TRBV10-3 and TRBJ2-6; 10 positions agree with TRBD1. CDR1 is ENHRY, CDR2 SYGVKD, per germline. CDR3 length: 19 residues. Here the CDR3 reads CASSYRRTGGISGANVLTF. In nucleotides, the CDR3 is TGTGCCAGCAGTTACCGTCGGACAGGGGGTATTTCTGGGGCCAACGTCCTGACTTTC.

Ten or more counts support this clonotype. CDR3 amino acids: CAITGVDLPQETQYF. Here the CDR3 DNA reads TGTGCCATCACTGGGGTGGACTTACCCCAAGAGACCCAGTACTTC. The chain recombines TRBV12-3 or TRBV12-4 with TRBJ2-5, with D possibly being TRBD2 (5 bases). The V end was cut by 10 bases, the J end by 1 base, with 19 bases between. This CDR3 is 15 amino acids long.